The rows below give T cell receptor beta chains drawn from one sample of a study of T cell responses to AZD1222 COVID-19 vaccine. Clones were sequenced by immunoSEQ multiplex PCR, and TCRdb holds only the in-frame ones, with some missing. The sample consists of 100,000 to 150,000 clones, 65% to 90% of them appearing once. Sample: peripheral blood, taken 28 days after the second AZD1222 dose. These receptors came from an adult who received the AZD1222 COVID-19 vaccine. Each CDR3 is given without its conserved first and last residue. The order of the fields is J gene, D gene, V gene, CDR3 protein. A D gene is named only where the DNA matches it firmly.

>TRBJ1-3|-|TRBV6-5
ASSDPGTQNTIY
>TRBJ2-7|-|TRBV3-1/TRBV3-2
ASSRSPGRYEQY
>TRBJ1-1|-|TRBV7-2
ASRLTGNTEAF
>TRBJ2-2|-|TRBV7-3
ASRRGLYTGELF
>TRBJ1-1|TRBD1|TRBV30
AWSARTGTAF
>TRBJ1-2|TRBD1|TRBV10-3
AISGQEGAYGYT
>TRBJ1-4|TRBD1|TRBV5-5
ASSSTGSIEKLF
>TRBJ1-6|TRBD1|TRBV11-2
ASRLTGNNSPLH
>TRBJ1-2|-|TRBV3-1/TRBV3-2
ASSPWTQLRGYT
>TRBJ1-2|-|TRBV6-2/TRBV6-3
ASSLGRTYGYT
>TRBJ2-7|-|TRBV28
ASYSWKGDKIYEQY
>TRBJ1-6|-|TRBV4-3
ASSQESVLNSPLH
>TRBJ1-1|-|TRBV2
ASSVTTLNTEAF
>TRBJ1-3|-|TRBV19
ASSKMGQNSGNTIY
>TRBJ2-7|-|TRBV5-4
ASSLPGQVANSYEQY
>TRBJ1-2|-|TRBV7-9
ASSGTGYNYGYT
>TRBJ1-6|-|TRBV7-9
ASSLKGQNNSPLH
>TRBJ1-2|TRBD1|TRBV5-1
ASSSTAGQGRGYT
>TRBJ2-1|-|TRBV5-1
ASSLPSTGANEQF
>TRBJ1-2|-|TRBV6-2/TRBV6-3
ASSRGQGGYGYT
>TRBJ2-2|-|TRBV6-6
ASSYPELTGELF
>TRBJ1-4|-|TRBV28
ASSFSDGGEKLF
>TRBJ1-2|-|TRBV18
ASSPARSYGYT
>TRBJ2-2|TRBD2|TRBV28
ASLGGGARELF
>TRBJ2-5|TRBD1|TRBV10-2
AWTTGGPPKGETQY
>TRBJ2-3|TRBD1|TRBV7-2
ASSQTGKYDTQY
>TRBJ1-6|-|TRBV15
ATSRDYESPLH
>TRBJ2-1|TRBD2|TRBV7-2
ASSTRTSGVSYNEQF
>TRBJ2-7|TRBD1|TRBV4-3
ASSQDGTGTYEQY
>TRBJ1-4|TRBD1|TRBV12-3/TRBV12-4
AIETGSNEKLF
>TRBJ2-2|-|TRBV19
ASSGSQGWPGELF
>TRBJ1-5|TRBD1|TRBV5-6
ASSSSGQVRNQPQH
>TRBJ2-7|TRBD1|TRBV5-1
ASSLTGGAYEQY
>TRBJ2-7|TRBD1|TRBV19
ASTTGTGALYEQY
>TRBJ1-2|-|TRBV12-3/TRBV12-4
ASSPGSYGYT
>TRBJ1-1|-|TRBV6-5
ASRVQGKAF
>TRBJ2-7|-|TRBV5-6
ASSSSSYEQY
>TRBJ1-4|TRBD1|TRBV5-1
ASSERQGREKLF
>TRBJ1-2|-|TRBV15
ATSRVIGNYGYT
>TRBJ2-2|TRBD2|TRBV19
ASSVAGVENTGELF
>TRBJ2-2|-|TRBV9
ASSSRQNTGELF
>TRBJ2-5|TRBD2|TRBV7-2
ASTLAGQETQY